The 20 T cell receptor beta chains reported below all come from one sample, sequenced in a study of T-cell memory formation after mild COVID-19. TCRdb independently ran MiXCR on the 5' RACE reads; one entry per CDR3 protein. This sample has about 90,000 distinct CDR3 sequences; about 15% occur once, and the top ten carry 39%. Sequencing was performed on PBMCs or a T cell subset sorted from them (not recorded which). The receptors were sampled from a young man who had mild COVID-19 (a few samples of this study predate the infection). Cell type and time point are not known.

In its sample, this clonotype was seen a few times. This chain uses TRBV10-3 with TRBJ2-2, with D tentatively TRBD2 (7 bases). Germline V gene sequence: CDR1 ENHRY, CDR2 SYGVKD. The CDR3 loop spans 17 amino acids. V lost 3 bases, J lost 7 bases, and 21 bases lay in between. CDR3 coding DNA: TGTGCCATCAGTGACCCTTCACGGGGGGCGCAGAACGGGGAGCTGTTTTTT. Amino acid sequence: CAISDPSRGAQNGELFF.

DNA for the CDR3: TGTGCCAGCAGTCTCGCAAGGACCCTGGCGGACACTGAAGCTTTCTTT. This codes for CASSLARTLADTEAFF. V usage is TRBV7-6 and J usage is TRBJ1-1; D not resolved. V lost 6 bases to trimming and J lost 3 bases, with 20 bases between them. Germline CDR1 is SGHVS and CDR2 is FNYEAQ. The CDR3 totals 16 residues.

At least ten counts were recorded for this clonotype. V gene TRBV20-1 combines with J gene TRBJ2-5, with D unclear. Germline values: CDR1 DFQATT, CDR2 SNEGSKA (reference sequence). The CDR3 loop spans 13 amino acids. V was cut by 3 bases and J by 2 bases, with 10 bases left in between. The CDR3 loop reads CSASGTVQETQYF. In DNA form, the CDR3 reads TGCAGTGCTAGCGGTACAGTTCAAGAGACCCAGTACTTC.

This clonotype was counted many times. The gene calls are TRBV6-5 and TRBJ2-2, with a weak D call TRBD1 (5 bases). The CDR3 has 14 amino acids. Germline V gene lookup returns CDR1 MNHEY and CDR2 SVGAGI. The germline V and J ends were trimmed by 6 bases and 1 base, with 9 bases remaining between them. As DNA, the CDR3 is TGTGCCAGCAGCACTACAGGGAACACCGGGGAGCTGTTTTTT. Translated, it gives CASSTTGNTGELFF.

J is TRBJ1-1 and V is TRBV4-2; D remains ambiguous. CDR1 LGHNA and CDR2 YNFKEQ come from the germline V gene. V lost 0 bases to trimming and J lost 2 bases, with 7 bases between them. The CDR3 extends over 14 amino acids. CDR3 amino acids: CASSQEGRNTEAFF. CDR3 DNA sequence: TGTGCCAGCAGCCAAGAGGGCAGAAACACTGAAGCTTTCTTT.

Only a few counts were recorded for this clonotype. This chain connects TRBV12-3 or TRBV12-4 to TRBJ2-5; 11 nucleotides align to TRBD1. V lost 3 bases and J lost 5; bases outside the gene matches: 11. This CDR3 is 17 amino acids long. CDR3 bases: TGTGCCAGCAGTTTTCCCTCCGGGACAGGGGGTCGGGAGACCCAGTACTTC. Translating gives CASSFPSGTGGRETQYF.

This chain links TRBV6-6 with TRBJ1-5, with 7 positions matching TRBD1. Germline CDR1 reads MNHNY; CDR2 reads SVGAGI (reference sequence). Trimming at V came to 0 bases and at J to 2 bases, leaving 7 bases not matched to a gene. This CDR3 contains 17 residues. The CDR3 sequence: CASSYSSRGSGNQPQHF. CDR3 DNA sequence: TGTGCCAGCAGTTACTCGAGCAGGGGGAGTGGCAATCAGCCCCAGCATTTT.

This clonotype showed up just a few times. This sequence joins TRBV7-6 and TRBJ2-7; no clear D gene. Looked up from germline, CDR1 is SGHVS and CDR2 is FNYEAQ. CDR3 length equals 14 residues. V was trimmed by 4 bases and J by 6 bases, leaving 16 bases between them. The CDR3 loop reads CASSSAPVAGEQYV. The DNA of the CDR3 is TGTGCCAGCAGCTCGGCTCCCGTTGCTGGCGAGCAGTACGTC.

The chain combines TRBV9 with TRBJ1-2; 8 bases line up with TRBD1. The V gene's germline CDR1 is SGDLS and CDR2 YYNGEE. V shed 4 bases and J 7 bases; nucleotides not matched to a gene: 18. The CDR3 length is 17 residues. Here the CDR3 DNA reads TGTGCCAGCAGCCCCCATCTCCTCGAAACAGGGGGAGGTGGCTACACCTTC. Encoded protein: CASSPHLLETGGGGYTF.

The CDR3 is CASAGTTTGELFF. In nucleotides, the CDR3 is TGCGCCAGCGCCGGGACTACCACCGGGGAGCTGTTTTTT. J is TRBJ2-2 and V is TRBV4-1, with TRBD2 matching 7 bases. V dropped 8 bases and J dropped 4; count of bases not matched to a gene: 4. Germline V CDR1 and CDR2: MGHRA, YSYEKL. CDR3 length: 13 amino acids.

The table lists this clonotype with many counts. An end of the junction differs from the germline gene, which may be a read error. The V call is TRBV4-1, the J call TRBJ2-4; no clear D gene. In germline, CDR1 is MGHRA, CDR2 YSYEKL. The CDR3 spans 12 residues. CDR3 bases: TGCGCCAGCAGCCAAGAAGGGAACAGTCCAGGCTTC. Translation: CASSQEGNSPGF.

The chain employs TRBV20-1 and TRBJ2-7; D is undetermined. The V gene lost 1 base and the J gene lost 3 bases, with 10 bases spanning the gap. The CDR3 is made up of 13 amino acids. The germline gives CDR1 DFQATT, CDR2 SNEGSKA (reference sequence). The CDR3: CSARGRIFYEQYF. As DNA, the CDR3 is TGCAGTGCTAGAGGCCGGATATTCTACGAGCAGTACTTC.

This clonotype was seen at least ten times. J is TRBJ2-6 and V is TRBV4-3, with D perhaps TRBD2 (5 bases). V lost 3 bases to trimming and J lost 2 bases, with 11 bases between them. CDR3 length: 16 amino acids. In germline, CDR1 is LGHNA, CDR2 YSLEER. CDR3 coding DNA: TGCGCCAGCAGCCAGGTGTCCGGGACTGGGGCCAACGTCCTGACTTTC. As protein: CASSQVSGTGANVLTF.

The chain carries TRBV7-9 and TRBJ2-4, with D uncertain. The V gene's germline CDR1 is SEHNR and CDR2 FQNEAQ (reference sequence). The ends were cut back, 3 bases at V and 6 bases at J, with 9 bases in the middle. The CDR3 length is 13 residues. This chain's CDR3 is CASSLPLLNIQYF. The CDR3 DNA reads as TGTGCCAGCAGCTTGCCACTCTTAAACATTCAGTACTTC.

The rearrangement links TRBV4-1 to TRBJ1-2; 7 nucleotides line up with TRBD1. The V gene end was trimmed by 2 bases and the J gene end by 2 bases; junction bases not matched to a gene: 8. Germline assignment: CDR1 MGHRA and CDR2 YSYEKL. This CDR3 has 16 residues. CDR3 sequence reads: CASSQRPEGANYGYTF. Here the CDR3 DNA reads TGCGCCAGCAGCCAACGCCCGGAGGGGGCGAACTATGGCTACACCTTC.

The CDR3 sequence: CASSELGPSYGYTF. CDR3 in DNA: TGTGCCAGCAGTGAACTCGGGCCGAGTTATGGCTACACCTTC. The V gene is TRBV2, the J gene TRBJ1-2; D not resolved. The CDR3 length is 14 residues. Trimming pared 2 bases from V and 5 bases from J, leaving 12 bases between. Looked up from germline, CDR1 is SNHLY and CDR2 is FYNNEI.

This clonotype turned up a few times. V usage is TRBV4-1 and J usage is TRBJ2-3; tentatively, D is TRBD1 (6 bases). With 0 bases removed from V and 7 bases from J, the gap between germline ends came to 8 bases. The CDR3 extends over 13 amino acids. The germline gives CDR1 MGHRA, CDR2 YSYEKL. The CDR3 DNA reads TGCGCCAGCAGCCAAGAAAGGGGGTATACGCAGTATTTT. The encoded protein is CASSQERGYTQYF.

There are a few counts of this clonotype. The J gene is TRBJ2-1, the V gene TRBV7-2, with TRBD2 matching over 13 bases. The CDR3 covers 16 residues. Germline assignment: CDR1 SGHTA and CDR2 FQGNSA. V was pared by 2 bases and J by 4 bases, with 2 bases of the junction left unmatched. CDR3 coding DNA: TGTGCCAGCAGCTTACGACTAGCGGGGGGATACAATGAGCAGTTCTTC. It yields the protein CASSLRLAGGYNEQFF.

The chain recombines TRBV20-1 with TRBJ2-7; D is unresolved. CDR3 length equals 15 residues. Germline V lookup: CDR1 DFQATT, CDR2 SNEGSKA (reference sequence). V lost 1 base and J 4 bases, leaving 17 bases between the germline ends. The CDR3 coding sequence is TGCAGTGCTAGAGCGGTTAGGGCAGTACGATACGAGCAGTACTTC. This gives the protein CSARAVRAVRYEQYF.

This clonotype was observed a handful of times. V gene TRBV20-1 combines with J gene TRBJ2-7, with D possibly being TRBD1 or TRBD2 (5 bases each). V lost 1 base and J 5 bases, leaving 33 bases between the germline ends. CDR1 is DFQATT, CDR2 SNEGSKA, per germline (reference sequence). This CDR3 region has 20 residues. The CDR3 sequence is CSARGTFGRGVLEDMDEQYF. In DNA, the CDR3 is TGCAGTGCTAGAGGGACGTTTGGACGGGGTGTTCTTGAGGACATGGACGAGCAGTACTTC.